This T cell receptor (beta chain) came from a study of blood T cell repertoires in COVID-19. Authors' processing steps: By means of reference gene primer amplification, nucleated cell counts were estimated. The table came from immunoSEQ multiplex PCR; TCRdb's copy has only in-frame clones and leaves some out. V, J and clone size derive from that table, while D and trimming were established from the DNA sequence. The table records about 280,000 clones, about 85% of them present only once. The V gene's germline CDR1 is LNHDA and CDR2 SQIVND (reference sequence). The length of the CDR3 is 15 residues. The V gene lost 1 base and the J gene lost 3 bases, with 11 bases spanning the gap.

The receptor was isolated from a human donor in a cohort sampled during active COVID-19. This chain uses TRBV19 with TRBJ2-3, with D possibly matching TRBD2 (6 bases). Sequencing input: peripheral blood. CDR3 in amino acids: CASSIVAAGTDTQYF. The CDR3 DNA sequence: TGTGCCAGTAGTATAGTAGCGGCAGGGACAGATACGCAGTATTTT.